The clone carrying this T cell receptor (beta chain) has just a few counts. V lost 5 bases to trimming and J lost 0 bases, with 17 bases between them. The CDR3 contains 18 residues. Germline V gene data show CDR1 as SGHTA and CDR2 as FQGNSA. The source of the sample is a study of beta chain features in type 1 diabetes. Every bit of the isolated RNA underwent reverse transcription, so sequencing read expressed TCRB transcripts. Measured with immunoSEQ multiplex PCR; TCRdb has only the in-frame clones, and not every one. The profile shows about 620,000 clones, roughly 16% of them singletons. This clonotype was sampled from a man in his late teens or twenties in good health. The J gene is TRBJ2-6, the V gene TRBV7-2; TRBD1 is a possible D gene (6 bases). The sequencing sample was made of naive CD4+ T cells from blood. As DNA, the CDR3 is TGTGCCAGCAGCCCGGGCCAGAGGGGGTTCTCTGGGGCCAACGTCCTGACTTTC. Translated, it gives CASSPGQRGFSGANVLTF.